The clone carrying this T cell receptor beta chain has ten or more counts. Its antigen is still unknown. This record comes from a study of T cell repertoires in cytomegalovirus infection. At the level of the study: Shared public TCR beta signatures pointed to both CMV infection and a matching HLA type.

CDR1 and CDR2 (germline): SEHNR, FQNEAQ (reference sequence). The junction had 2 bases not matched to a gene; V was cut back by 3 bases and J by 4 bases. The CDR3 is 13 amino acids. TCRdb redid the calling of the reads with MiXCR, one entry per CDR3 protein. The sample contains about 900,000 distinct CDR3 sequences, 25% to 40% of which appear only once. The source material was cultured CD8+ T cells from PBMCs, sampled from culture after CMV antigen stimulation. The gene calls are TRBV7-9 and TRBJ2-7; 8 bases align to TRBD2. The sequence was collected from a human donor in good health (CMV status not recorded). Some clones in this sample may be carry-over from other donors' samples. The CDR3: CASSFGGGYEQYF. The CDR3, as DNA: TGTGCCAGCAGCTTCGGGGGGGGATACGAGCAGTACTTC.